Shown below are 6 T cell receptor beta chains from a single sample sequenced in a study of OX40 agonist ivuxolimab in advanced cancers. Profiling relied on immunoSEQ multiplex PCR, and the TCRdb table lists in-frame clones only, not all of them. Of 45,000 to 60,000 clones listed, about nine tenths are singletons. Sample: CD4+ or CD8+ T cells sorted from blood, taken in a trial of the OX40 agonist ivuxolimab. The receptors shown here come from an adult with an advanced solid tumor such as melanoma, head and neck, liver or kidney cancer.

The count of this clone is one. The J gene is TRBJ1-2, the V gene TRBV25-1, with 7 bases identical to TRBD1. Germline V CDR1 and CDR2: MGHDK, SYGVNS. Trimming at V came to 5 bases and at J to 5 bases, leaving 11 bases not matched to a gene. CDR3 length: 15 residues. DNA for the CDR3: TGTGCCAGCAGTCCCCTTTCCGGGACAGAATATGGCTACACCTTC. The encoded protein is CASSPLSGTEYGYTF.

This chain links TRBV5-1 with TRBJ1-3; D is unclear. The CDR3 runs to 14 residues. Germline V CDR1 and CDR2: SGHRS, YFSETQ. Trimming pared 2 bases from V and 0 bases from J, leaving 6 bases between. This CDR3 is CASSFGDSGNTIYF. In nucleotides, the CDR3 is TGCGCCAGCAGCTTCGGGGACTCTGGAAACACCATATATTTT.

This clone appeared once. This sequence joins TRBV7-8 and TRBJ1-5; 8 bases line up with TRBD1. V dropped 4 bases and J dropped 3; count of bases not matched to a gene: 8. This CDR3 contains 16 residues. Germline V CDR1 and CDR2: SGHVS, FQNEAQ. CDR3 nucleotides: TGTGCCAGCAGCTCAAGACCGGGACAGGACAATCAGCCCCAGCATTTT. This translates into CASSSRPGQDNQPQHF.

CDR3 bases: TGTGCCAGCTCACGGGACCGGGCCTACGAGCAGTACTTC. Translated: CASSRDRAYEQYF. V usage is TRBV18 and J usage is TRBJ2-7; either TRBD1 or TRBD2 may supply D (5 bases each). Trimming left V 4 bases short and J 2 bases short, with 9 bases between. Germline assignment: CDR1 KGHSH and CDR2 LQKENI. This CDR3 comprises 13 residues.

The chain combines TRBV5-1 with TRBJ2-6; D is ambiguous. Germline V gene sequence: CDR1 SGHRS, CDR2 YFSETQ. With 4 bases removed from V and 1 base from J, the gap between germline ends came to 6 bases. This CDR3 contains 14 residues. The CDR3 coding sequence is TGCGCCAGCAGCCTTGGGTCTGGGGCCAACGTCCTGACTTTC. As protein: CASSLGSGANVLTF.

The genes are TRBV7-9 and TRBJ2-1, with 10 bases lining up with TRBD2. In germline, CDR1 is SEHNR, CDR2 FQNEAQ (reference sequence). CDR3 size: 19 residues. J lost 7 bases, V lost 7 bases, and 22 bases had no gene match. CDR3 sequence: CASIAPPNRSGRGVNEQFF. The DNA for the CDR3 is TGTGCCAGCATAGCTCCCCCCAACAGGAGCGGGAGGGGGGTGAATGAGCAGTTCTTC.